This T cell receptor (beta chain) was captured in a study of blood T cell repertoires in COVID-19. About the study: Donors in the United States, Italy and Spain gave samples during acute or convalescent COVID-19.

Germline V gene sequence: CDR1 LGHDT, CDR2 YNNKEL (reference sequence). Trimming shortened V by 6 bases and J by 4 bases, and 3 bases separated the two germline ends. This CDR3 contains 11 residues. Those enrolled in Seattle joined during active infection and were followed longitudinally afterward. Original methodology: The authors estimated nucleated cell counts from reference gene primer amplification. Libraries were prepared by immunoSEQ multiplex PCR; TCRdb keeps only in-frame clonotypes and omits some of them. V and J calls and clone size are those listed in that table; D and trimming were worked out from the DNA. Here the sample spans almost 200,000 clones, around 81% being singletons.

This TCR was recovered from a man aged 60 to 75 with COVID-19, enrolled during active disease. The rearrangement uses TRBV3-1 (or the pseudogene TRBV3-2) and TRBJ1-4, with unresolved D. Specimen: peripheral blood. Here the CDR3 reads CASSRNEKLFF. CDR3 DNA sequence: TGTGCCAGCAGTCGTAATGAAAAACTGTTTTTT.